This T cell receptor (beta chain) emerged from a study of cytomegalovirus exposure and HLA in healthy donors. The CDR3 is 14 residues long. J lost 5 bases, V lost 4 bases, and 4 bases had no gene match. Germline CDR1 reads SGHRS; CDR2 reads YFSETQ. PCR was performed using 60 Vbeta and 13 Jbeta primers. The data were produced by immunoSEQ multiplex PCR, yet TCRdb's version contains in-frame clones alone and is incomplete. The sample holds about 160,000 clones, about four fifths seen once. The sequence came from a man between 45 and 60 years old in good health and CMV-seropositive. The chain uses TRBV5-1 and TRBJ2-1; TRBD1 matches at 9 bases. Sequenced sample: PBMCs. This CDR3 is CASSQRTGDNEQFF. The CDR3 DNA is TGCGCCAGCAGCCAAAGGACAGGGGACAATGAGCAGTTCTTC.